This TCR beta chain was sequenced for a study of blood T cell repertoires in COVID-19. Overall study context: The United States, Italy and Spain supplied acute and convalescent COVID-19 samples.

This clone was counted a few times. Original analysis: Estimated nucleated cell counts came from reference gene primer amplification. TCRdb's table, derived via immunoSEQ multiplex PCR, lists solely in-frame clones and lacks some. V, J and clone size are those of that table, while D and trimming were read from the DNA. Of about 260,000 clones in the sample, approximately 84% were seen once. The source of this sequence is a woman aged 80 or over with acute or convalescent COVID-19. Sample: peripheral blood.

CDR3 sequence (DNA): TGTGCCAGCAGCGCTCGAGGTGAATCAGCACCCCTCCACTTT. Protein product: CASSARGESAPLHF. V gene TRBV7-9 combines with J gene TRBJ1-6; D ambiguous. Trimming removed 5 bases at V and 11 bases at J, with 16 bases between. The CDR3 runs to 14 residues. Germline values: CDR1 SEHNR, CDR2 FQNEAQ (reference sequence).